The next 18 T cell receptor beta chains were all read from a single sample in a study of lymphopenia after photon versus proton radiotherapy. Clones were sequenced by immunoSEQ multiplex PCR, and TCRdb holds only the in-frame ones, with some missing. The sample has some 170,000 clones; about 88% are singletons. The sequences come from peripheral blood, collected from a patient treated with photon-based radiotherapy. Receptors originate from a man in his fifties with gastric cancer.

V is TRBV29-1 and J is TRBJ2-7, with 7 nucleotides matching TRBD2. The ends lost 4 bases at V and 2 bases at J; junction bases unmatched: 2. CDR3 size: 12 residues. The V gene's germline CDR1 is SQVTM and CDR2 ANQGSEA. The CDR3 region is CSVVGGAYEQYF. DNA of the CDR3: TGCAGCGTTGTGGGGGGGGCCTACGAGCAGTACTTC.

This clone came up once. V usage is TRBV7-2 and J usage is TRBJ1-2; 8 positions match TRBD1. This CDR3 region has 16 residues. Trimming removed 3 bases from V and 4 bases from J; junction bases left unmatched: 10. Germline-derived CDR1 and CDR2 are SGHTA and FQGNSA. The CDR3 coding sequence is TGTGCCAGCAGCTTCCTTACAGGGGGTGGGAGCTATGGCTACACCTTC. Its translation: CASSFLTGGGSYGYTF.

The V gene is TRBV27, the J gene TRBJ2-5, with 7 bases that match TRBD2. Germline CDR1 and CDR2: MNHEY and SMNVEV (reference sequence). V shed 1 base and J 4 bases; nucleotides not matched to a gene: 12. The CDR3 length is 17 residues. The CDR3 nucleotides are TGTGCCAGCAGTTTATTATCAGCGGGAAGGAGGGGAGAGACCCAGTACTTC. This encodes CASSLLSAGRRGETQYF.

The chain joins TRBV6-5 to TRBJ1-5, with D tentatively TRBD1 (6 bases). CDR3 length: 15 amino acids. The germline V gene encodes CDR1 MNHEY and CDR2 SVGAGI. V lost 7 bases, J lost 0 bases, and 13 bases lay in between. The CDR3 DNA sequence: TGTGCCAGCAACTCCGGACAGTATAGCAATCAGCCCCAGCATTTT. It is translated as CASNSGQYSNQPQHF.

The CDR3 region is CASSFAGEKTQYF. The CDR3 DNA reads as TGTGCCAGCAGCTTTGCGGGGGAAAAGACCCAGTACTTC. The chain combines TRBV7-9 with TRBJ2-5; 7 bases agree with TRBD2. Germline V gene lookup returns CDR1 SEHNR and CDR2 FQNEAQ (reference sequence). V lost 3 bases and J lost 6; bases outside the gene matches: 4. The CDR3 has 13 amino acids.

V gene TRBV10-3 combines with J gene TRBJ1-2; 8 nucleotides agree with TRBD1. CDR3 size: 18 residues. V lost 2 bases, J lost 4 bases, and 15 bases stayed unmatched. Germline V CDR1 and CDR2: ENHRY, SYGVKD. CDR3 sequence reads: CAISEGPGQERTRYGYTF. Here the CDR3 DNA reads TGTGCCATCAGTGAGGGCCCGGGACAGGAAAGGACCCGCTATGGCTACACCTTC.

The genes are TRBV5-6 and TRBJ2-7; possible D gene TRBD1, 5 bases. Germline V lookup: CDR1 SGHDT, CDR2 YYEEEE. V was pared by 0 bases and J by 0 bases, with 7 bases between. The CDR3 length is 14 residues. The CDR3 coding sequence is TGTGCCAGCAGCTTGGACAGGATCTCCTACGAGCAGTACTTC. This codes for CASSLDRISYEQYF. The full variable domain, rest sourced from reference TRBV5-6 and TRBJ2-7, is DAGVTQSPTHLIKTRGQQVTLRCSPKSGHDTVSWYQQALGQGPQFIFQYYEEEERQRGNFPDRFSGHQFPNYSSELNVNALLLGDSALYLCASSLDRISYEQYFGPGTRLTVT.

The CDR3 reads CSVEGSLAGGTDTQYF. DNA of the CDR3: TGCAGCGTTGAAGGTTCCCTAGCGGGAGGGACAGATACGCAGTATTTT. V usage is TRBV29-1 and J usage is TRBJ2-3; 12 bases agree with TRBD2. The germline gives CDR1 SQVTM, CDR2 ANQGSEA. V was clipped by 1 base and J by 3 bases; unmatched bases: 5. This CDR3 contains 16 residues.

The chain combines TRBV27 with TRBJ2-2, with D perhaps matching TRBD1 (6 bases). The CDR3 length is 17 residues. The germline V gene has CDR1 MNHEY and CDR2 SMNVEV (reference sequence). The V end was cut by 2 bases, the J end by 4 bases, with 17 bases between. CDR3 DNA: TGTGCCAGCAGTTTACGCGGCCCCAGGGGTAGCACCGGGGAGCTGTTTTTT. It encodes CASSLRGPRGSTGELFF.

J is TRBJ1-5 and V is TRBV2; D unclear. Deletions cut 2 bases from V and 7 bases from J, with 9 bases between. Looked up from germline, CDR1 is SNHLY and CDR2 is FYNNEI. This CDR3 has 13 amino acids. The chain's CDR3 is CASSESGVQPQHF. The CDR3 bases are TGTGCCAGCAGTGAATCAGGCGTACAGCCCCAGCATTTT. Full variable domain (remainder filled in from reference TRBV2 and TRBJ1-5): EPEVTQTPSHQVTQMGQEVILRCVPISNHLYFYWYRQILGQKVEFLVSFYNNEISEKSEIFDDQFSVERPDGSNFTLKIRSTKLEDSAMYFCASSESGVQPQHFGDGTRLSIL.

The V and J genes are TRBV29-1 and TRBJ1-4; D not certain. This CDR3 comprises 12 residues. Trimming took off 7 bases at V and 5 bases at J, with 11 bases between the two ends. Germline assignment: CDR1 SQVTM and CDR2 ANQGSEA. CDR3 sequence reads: CSARGGNEKLFF. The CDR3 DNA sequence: TGCAGCGCCCGGGGAGGAAATGAAAAACTGTTTTTT.

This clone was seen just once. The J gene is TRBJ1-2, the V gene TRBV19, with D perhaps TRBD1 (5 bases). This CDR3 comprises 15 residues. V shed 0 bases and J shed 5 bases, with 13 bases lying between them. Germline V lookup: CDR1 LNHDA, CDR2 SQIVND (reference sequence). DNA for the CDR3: TGTGCCAGTAGTATAGATGGGACGGCCCGGTATGGCTACACCTTC. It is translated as CASSIDGTARYGYTF.

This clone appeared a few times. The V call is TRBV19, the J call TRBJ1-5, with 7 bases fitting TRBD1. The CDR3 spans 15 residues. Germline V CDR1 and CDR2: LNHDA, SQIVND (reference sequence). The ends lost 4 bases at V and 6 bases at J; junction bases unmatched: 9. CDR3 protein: CASSREGAGAQPQHF. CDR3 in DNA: TGTGCCAGTAGTAGAGAGGGGGCGGGGGCTCAGCCCCAGCATTTT.

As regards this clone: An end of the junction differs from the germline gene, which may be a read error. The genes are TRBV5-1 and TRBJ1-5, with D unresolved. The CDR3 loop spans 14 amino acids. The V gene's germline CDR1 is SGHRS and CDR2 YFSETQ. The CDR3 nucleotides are TGCGCCAGCAGATTGGGTATGGGCAATCAGCCCCAGCATTTT. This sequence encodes CASRLGMGNQPQHF.

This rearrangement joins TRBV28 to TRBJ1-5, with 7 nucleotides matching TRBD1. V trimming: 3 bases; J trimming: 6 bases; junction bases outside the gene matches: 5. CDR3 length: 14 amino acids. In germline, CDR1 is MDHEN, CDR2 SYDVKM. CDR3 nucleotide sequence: TGTGCCAGCAGTTTTGAAGGGGGCGGTCAGCCCCAGCATTTT. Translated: CASSFEGGGQPQHF.

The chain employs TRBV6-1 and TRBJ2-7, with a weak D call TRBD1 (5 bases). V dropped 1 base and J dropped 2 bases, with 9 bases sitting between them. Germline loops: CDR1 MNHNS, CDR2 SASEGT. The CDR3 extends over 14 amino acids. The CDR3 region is CASSEGTPPYEQYF. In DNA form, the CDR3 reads TGTGCCAGCAGTGAAGGGACACCCCCCTACGAGCAGTACTTC.

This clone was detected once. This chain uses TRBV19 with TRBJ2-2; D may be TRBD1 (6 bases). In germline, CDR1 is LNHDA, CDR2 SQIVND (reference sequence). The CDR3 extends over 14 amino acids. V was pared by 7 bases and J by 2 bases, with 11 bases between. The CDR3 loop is CASKHRVNTGELFF. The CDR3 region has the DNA TGTGCCAGTAAACACAGGGTAAACACCGGGGAGCTGTTTTTT.

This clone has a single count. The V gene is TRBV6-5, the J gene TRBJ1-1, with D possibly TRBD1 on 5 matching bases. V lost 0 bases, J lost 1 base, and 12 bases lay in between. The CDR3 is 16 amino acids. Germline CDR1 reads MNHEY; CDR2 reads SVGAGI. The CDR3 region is CASSYSSTRANTEAFF. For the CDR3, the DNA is TGTGCCAGCAGTTACTCGTCTACCAGGGCGAACACTGAAGCTTTCTTT.